The 13 T cell receptor beta chains below were found in one sample sequenced in a study of blood T cells in healthy people across ages. Using a J-beta primer mix together with a sample-barcoded 5' primer, a second PCR was run for about 6 to 12 cycles. TCRdb processed the 5' RACE reads anew with MiXCR; each CDR3 protein has one entry. This sample yields 780,000 or so distinct CDR3 sequences, of which just over 55% are seen a single time; more than 25% belongs to the top ten. Sequencing was performed on blood. The receptors were gathered from a middle-aged man in good health.

This clonotype was seen only a few times. One end of the junction is discordant with germline, which a read error may explain. The chain joins TRBV7-7 to TRBJ2-5; the D is unclear. The CDR3 covers 13 residues. Germline loops: CDR1 SSHAT, CDR2 FNYEAQ (reference sequence). CDR3 DNA sequence: TGTGCTAGCAGCTTGACTCCGTCAGAGACCCAGTACTTC. Translating gives CASSLTPSETQYF.

The rearrangement uses TRBV7-2 and TRBJ1-2; tentative D call: TRBD1 (6 bases). The CDR3 contains 16 residues. The germline V gene encodes CDR1 SGHTA and CDR2 FQGNSA. Trimming took 0 bases from V and 5 from J, leaving 16 bases between them. The CDR3 DNA reads TGTGCCAGCAGCTTAGCCGCGGGACGACAGGTTTATGGCTACACCTTC. Translating it yields CASSLAAGRQVYGYTF.

This clonotype has just a few counts. The chain links TRBV4-2 to TRBJ2-5, with D tentatively TRBD1 (6 bases). Germline CDR1 reads LGHNA; CDR2 reads YNFKEQ. The V and J ends lost 4 bases and 2 bases respectively, with 17 bases between them. The CDR3 is made up of 16 amino acids. CDR3 region: CASSPQPGQQQETQYF. The CDR3 region has the DNA TGTGCCAGCAGCCCCCAACCGGGACAACAACAAGAGACCCAGTACTTC.

A few counts support this clonotype. CDR3 DNA: TGTGCCAGCAGCCTTCTCGGATATGGGGCCAACGTCCTGACTTTC. It codes for CASSLLGYGANVLTF. The chain is built from TRBV7-2 and TRBJ2-6; D gene unclear. The CDR3 is 15 residues long. Germline V CDR1 and CDR2: SGHTA, FQGNSA. The V end was cut by 5 bases, the J end by 3 bases, with 11 bases between.

This clonotype came up a few times. The chain recombines TRBV12-3 or TRBV12-4 with TRBJ2-6; no reliable D call. The V end lost 3 bases, the J end lost 2 bases, and 8 bases lay between the germline ends. CDR3 length equals 15 residues. CDR3 DNA sequence: TGTGCCAGCAGTTTTTTAAGGGCTGGGGCCAACGTCCTGACTTTC. This encodes CASSFLRAGANVLTF.

This chain connects TRBV9 to TRBJ2-5; 7 nucleotides match TRBD2. Trimming cost V 0 bases and J 3 bases; bases outside gene matches: 11. The CDR3 sequence is 17 residues long. Germline CDR1 reads SGDLS; CDR2 reads YYNGEE. CDR3 bases: TGTGCCAGCAGCGTAGATTTGGGGGAGGGCATAGAAGAGACCCAGTACTTC. As protein: CASSVDLGEGIEETQYF.

The rearrangement uses TRBV20-1 and TRBJ2-4; 9 bases are a match to TRBD2. Matching the DNA end better, TRBJ2-5 makes the J call doubtful. CDR1 is DFQATT and CDR2 is SNEGSKA in the germline V gene (reference sequence). This CDR3 region has 14 residues. CDR3 region: CSASLSGRTGTQYF. CDR3 bases: TGCAGTGCTAGTCTCAGCGGGAGGACGGGGACCCAGTACTTC.

The genes are TRBV7-2 and TRBJ2-4; 10 nucleotides line up with TRBD2. The CDR3 length is 16 residues. V lost 5 bases, J lost 2 bases, and 6 bases stayed unmatched. The germline gives CDR1 SGHTA, CDR2 FQGNSA. DNA of the CDR3: TGTGCCAGCAGCCACAGCGGGGGGGGGCCCAAAAACATTCAGTACTTC. Its translation is CASSHSGGGPKNIQYF.

The chain employs TRBV4-3 and TRBJ2-4, with D possibly matching TRBD2 (6 bases). The J call is doubtful: the DNA matches TRBJ2-7 better. The germline CDR1 and CDR2 sequences are LGHNA and YSLEER. The CDR3 spans 15 residues. CDR3 DNA: TGCGCCAGCAGCCAAGATGAAAAAATGGGGGGCGAGCAGTACTTC. Its translation is CASSQDEKMGGEQYF.

V and J are TRBV10-3 and TRBJ2-1; D gene unclear. The CDR3 contains 14 residues. Germline values: CDR1 ENHRY, CDR2 SYGVKD. V lost 4 bases, J lost 2 bases, and 9 bases lay in between. In nucleotides, the CDR3 is TGTGCCATCAGTGGTGCGGAGACCTACAATGAGCAGTTCTTC. Residues: CAISGAETYNEQFF.

At least ten counts were recorded for this clonotype. The chain employs TRBV11-3 and TRBJ2-7, with unresolved D. Looked up from germline, CDR1 is SGHNT and CDR2 is YENEEA. The ends were cut back, 6 bases at V and 0 bases at J, with 6 bases in the middle. CDR3 length: 12 amino acids. Here the CDR3 reads CASSLPSYEQYF. The CDR3 bases are TGTGCCAGCAGTTTACCCTCCTACGAGCAGTACTTC.

The genes are TRBV7-3 and TRBJ2-3; possible D gene TRBD2, 6 bases. With 5 bases removed from V and 4 bases from J, the gap between germline ends came to 16 bases. The germline CDR1 and CDR2 sequences are SGHTA and FQGTGA. This CDR3 is 15 amino acids long. The CDR3 region has the DNA TGTGCCAGCAGCGCGGTAGCGGCTAGCGCAGATACGCAGTATTTT. This codes for CASSAVAASADTQYF.

The V and J genes are TRBV12-3 or TRBV12-4 and TRBJ1-1; D unclear. V lost 6 bases, J lost 2 bases, and 16 bases lay in between. This CDR3 has 15 amino acids. The CDR3 DNA follows: TGTGCCAGCAGCTCCAGAGGGAGAACAAACACTGAAGCTTTCTTT. Its translation: CASSSRGRTNTEAFF.